This T cell receptor (beta chain) was observed in a study of graft-versus-host responses after intestinal transplantation (dated by TCRdb to the early 2020s). For context, the study as a whole: The transplants that recipients got were multivisceral, liver-intestinal, or isolated intestinal. To identify alloreactive clones, pre-transplant mixed lymphocyte reaction products were sequenced and compared with unstimulated pre-transplant donor and recipient T cells. A cohort of some 24 intestinal transplant recipients, including one retransplant, was enrolled, and 3 patients lacking pretransplant specimens were excluded. Every recipient was given anti-thymocyte globulin induction, followed by 2 to 3 years of maintenance tacrolimus and steroids. Donor T cell macrochimerism was defined as a peak of at least 4% donor T cells among recipient peripheral blood mononuclear cells. Instead of going to the commercial service, samples from a few later patients were sequenced in-house on an Illumina MiSeq and processed with MiXCR. After intestinal transplantation, graft-versus-host and host-versus-graft alloreactive T cell clones were followed in the graft, circulation and bone marrow using bulk TCR-beta CDR3 sequencing. Broader findings and caveats from the paper: The conclusions were limited by the relatively low number and heterogeneity of the intestinal transplant patients. Early after transplant, peak levels of circulating GvH clones were associated with declines in HvG clones. GvH clones turned up in recipient bone marrow, with some appearing earlier in ileal mucosa or blood, a pattern consistent with an intestinal mucosal origin. High GvH to HvG T cell clonal ratios were observed in the allografts of patients with donor T cell macrochimerism.

The label giving this sample's time point can be read as: cells obtained before transplantation from donor or recipient. CD3+CD4+ and CD3+CD8+ populations were FACS-sorted from unstimulated pre-transplant donor and recipient cells taken from spleen or lymph nodes. V lost 2 bases and J lost 2 bases, and the count of bases not matched to a germline gene is 14. From the cysteine up to the phenylalanine, the CDR3 has a length of 19 residues. Only CDR3 DNA remains: 57 bases, in frame from the first base. CDR1 MNHEY and CDR2 SMNVEV are derived from the germline V gene (reference sequence). The receptor library was made with the immunoSEQ multiplex PCR assay. In most patients, genomic DNA was isolated using the Qiagen DNeasy Blood and Tissue Kit and sent frozen to Adaptive Biotechnologies for TCR sequencing. For most patients, genomic DNA was subjected to high-throughput TCR-beta CDR3 sequencing by Adaptive Biotechnologies. Processing in the source paper ran as follows. Adaptive's ImmunoSEQ software supplied the TCR sequencing data for around 19 patients, while MiXCR and VDJtools were used to process a few other patients. To correct CD4 versus CD8 sorting errors, sequences present in both subsets at a frequency ratio below 5:1 were removed. Because the origin of CDR3 nucleotide sequences shared between donor and recipient could not be assigned, those sequences were removed. At least 2-fold expansion over unstimulated cells and a minimum CFSE-low frequency of 0.002% (template counts) or 0.001% (read counts) were required for clones to be classified as alloreactive. Clones were considered mappable if detected in sequenced pre-transplant spleen, lymph node, or MLR CFSE-low populations of the donor or recipient. Cumulative frequency of alloreactive clones was calculated as a percentage of all sequences weighted by copy number. TCRdb re-hosts the immuneACCESS table, in-frame sequences only. Its copies lack some clones; in the studies checked, an unresolved V gene accounts for under half of them, and the cause for the rest is not known. Clone size and V and J calls were adopted from that table, with D and trimming inferred from the DNA. The sample includes tens of thousands of clones, with about 91% observed a single time. The top ten constitute over 0.4% of the sample.

In the case of this clone: Its antigen remains unidentified. The sample holds no much larger clone one base away, and base qualities are not on file.

Rearrangement joined TRBV27 to TRBJ1-5, and 8 junction bases match TRBD1. This TCR was recovered from a human donor who received an intestinal transplant. The sample was unstimulated CD8+ T cells sorted from spleen or lymph node cells, taken before intestinal transplant. The DNA sequence follows: TGTGCCAGCAGTTTAACCCAAAGACAGGGGATTGAGGGCAATCAGCCCCAGCATTTT. Translated, it gives CASSLTQRQGIEGNQPQHF.